These T cell receptor beta chains were read from a single sample in a study of human T cells and chemical hapten exposure. From the RACE reads, TCRdb called clonotypes with MiXCR, one entry per CDR3 protein. The table shows around 160,000 distinct CDR3 sequences, with roughly 15% occurring only once. Sequenced here: whole blood, sampled in connection with sensitization to the hapten diphenylcyclopropenone (DPC). These receptors were collected from a woman in her 30s with alopecia areata. Some clones in this sample may be carry-over from other donors' samples. CDR3s include the opening cysteine and the closing phenylalanine or tryptophan. D genes are given only for firm matches. The listing skips clone size in some rows; elsewhere it reads once, few, many or a size class.

cdr3_nt: TGCGCCAGCAGCCAAGGGGCGACTAGCGTTGGCCCACTAGCCAAAAACATTCAGTACTTC; cdr3_aa: CASSQGATSVGPLAKNIQYF; d_call: TRBD2; j_call: TRBJ2-4; v_call: TRBV4-3; clone_size: few
cdr3_nt: TGTGCCTGGAGTACCGGGACAGGGGGCGCGGGGAACTATGGCTACACCTTC; cdr3_aa: CAWSTGTGGAGNYGYTF; d_call: TRBD1; j_call: TRBJ1-2; v_call: TRBV30; clone_size: -
cdr3_nt: TGTGCCAGCAGCATCCGGGGATCCGGGGAGCTGTTTTTT; cdr3_aa: CASSIRGSGELFF; d_call: -; j_call: TRBJ2-2; v_call: TRBV7-2; clone_size: -
cdr3_nt: TGTGCCAGCAGCTTAACGAGATCACAAGAGACCCAGTACTTC; cdr3_aa: CASSLTRSQETQYF; d_call: -; j_call: TRBJ2-5; v_call: TRBV7-3; clone_size: few
cdr3_nt: TGTGCCAGCAGCTTTAGCTGGGGGGACGAGCAGTACTTC; cdr3_aa: CASSFSWGDEQYF; d_call: -; j_call: TRBJ2-7; v_call: TRBV7-2; clone_size: -
cdr3_nt: TGTGCCAGCAGCCACCTCCTTGAGGGGGACAGGGCAGGGGCCAACGTCCTGACTTTC; cdr3_aa: CASSHLLEGDRAGANVLTF; d_call: TRBD1; j_call: TRBJ2-6; v_call: TRBV3-1; clone_size: -
cdr3_nt: TGCAGCGTTGGTTTAGCGGATAGCAATCAGCCCCAGCATTTT; cdr3_aa: CSVGLADSNQPQHF; d_call: -; j_call: TRBJ1-5; v_call: TRBV29-1; clone_size: few
cdr3_nt: TGTGCCAGCAGCTTAAGAGCCAACTCTGGAAACACCATATATTTT; cdr3_aa: CASSLRANSGNTIYF; d_call: -; j_call: TRBJ1-3; v_call: TRBV7-9; clone_size: many
cdr3_nt: TGTGCCTGGAGTGTAGGCGGTAGCGGGAGCAAAGAGACCCAGTACTTC; cdr3_aa: CAWSVGGSGSKETQYF; d_call: TRBD2; j_call: TRBJ2-5; v_call: TRBV30; clone_size: few
cdr3_nt: TGCAGTGCTGCGAGCGGTCTGATTAGCACAGATACGCAGTATTTT; cdr3_aa: CSAASGLISTDTQYF; d_call: -; j_call: TRBJ2-3; v_call: TRBV20-1; clone_size: -
cdr3_nt: TGCGCCAGCAGGGGGGACAGGGACTATGGCTACACCTTC; cdr3_aa: CASRGDRDYGYTF; d_call: TRBD1; j_call: TRBJ1-2; v_call: TRBV10-1; clone_size: -
cdr3_nt: TGCAGTGCTAGAGATCAAGAGGGCAGCTCCTACGAGCAGTACTTC; cdr3_aa: CSARDQEGSSYEQYF; d_call: -; j_call: TRBJ2-7; v_call: TRBV20-1; clone_size: few
cdr3_nt: TGCAGTGCTAGGCTAGCGGGACAAGAGACCCAGTACTTC; cdr3_aa: CSARLAGQETQYF; d_call: TRBD2; j_call: TRBJ2-5; v_call: TRBV20-1; clone_size: -
cdr3_nt: TGTGCCAGCAGTAGAGGGGGCTCAAGTGCTGGTACGCAGTATTTT; cdr3_aa: CASSRGGSSAGTQYF; d_call: TRBD1; j_call: TRBJ2-3; v_call: TRBV28; clone_size: few
cdr3_nt: TGTGCCAGCAGTTTGCAGGGGAGCGGGGAGCTGTTTTTT; cdr3_aa: CASSLQGSGELFF; d_call: -; j_call: TRBJ2-2; v_call: TRBV12-3/TRBV12-4; clone_size: many
cdr3_nt: TGTGCCAGCAACCCGACAGGGGGCAATCAGCCCCAGCATTTT; cdr3_aa: CASNPTGGNQPQHF; d_call: TRBD1; j_call: TRBJ1-5; v_call: TRBV28; clone_size: few
cdr3_nt: TGCAGTGCTAGGTCGTTCGGCCGGAGCGGCGAGCAGTACTTC; cdr3_aa: CSARSFGRSGEQYF; d_call: -; j_call: TRBJ2-7; v_call: TRBV20-1; clone_size: few
cdr3_nt: TGTGCCACCAGTGATTCCGGGACAGGGGGCAGAAACATTCAGTACTTC; cdr3_aa: CATSDSGTGGRNIQYF; d_call: TRBD1; j_call: TRBJ2-4; v_call: TRBV24-1; clone_size: -